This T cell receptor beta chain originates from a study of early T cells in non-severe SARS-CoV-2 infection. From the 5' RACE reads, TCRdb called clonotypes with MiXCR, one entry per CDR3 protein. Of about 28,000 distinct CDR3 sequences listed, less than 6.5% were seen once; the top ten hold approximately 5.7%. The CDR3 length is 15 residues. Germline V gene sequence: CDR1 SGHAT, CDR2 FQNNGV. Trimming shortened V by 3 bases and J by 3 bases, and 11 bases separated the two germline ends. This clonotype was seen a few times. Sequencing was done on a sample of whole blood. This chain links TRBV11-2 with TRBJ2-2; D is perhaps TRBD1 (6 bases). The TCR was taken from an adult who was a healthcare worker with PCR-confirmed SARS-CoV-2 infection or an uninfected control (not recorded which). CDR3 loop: CASSLRGQHTGELFF. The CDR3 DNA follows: TGTGCCAGCAGCTTGCGCGGACAGCACACCGGGGAGCTGTTTTTT.